A selection of T cell receptor beta chains follows, all from one sample in a study of patients and donors after allogeneic stem cell transplantation. In TCRdb, the RT-PCR reads were re-called with MiXCR into one record per CDR3 protein. The sample shows roughly 960,000 distinct CDR3 sequences, about a sixth of them seen only once. Sequencing used blood, either unsorted or a sorted T cell fraction (not recorded which). These receptors came from a human donor who was either an allogeneic HSCT recipient or a stem cell or donor lymphocyte infusion donor (not recorded which). It is not recorded whose cells these are; they may come from a transplant donor. Both conserved end residues are part of each CDR3. Size is stated for part of the rows, as once, few or many counts, or as a class when the clone is expanded.

>NA|TRBV7-9|TRBJ1-2|15
CASSGGQEVVYGYTF
>few|TRBV7-8|TRBJ2-3|15
CASRTRGAATDTQYF
>few|TRBV5-1|TRBJ2-7|15
CASSFGTSGRDEQYF
>many|TRBV15|TRBJ2-1|13
CATSSNAVNEQFF
>few|TRBV9|TRBJ2-1|15
CASSPKIGIYNEQFF
>few|TRBV12-3/TRBV12-4|TRBJ2-2|18
CASSSPDWGKTNTGELFF
>NA|TRBV20-1|TRBJ2-5|15
CSAYPRQGSQETQYF
>NA|TRBV29-1|TRBJ2-3|14
CSVAPDRPTDTQYF
>NA|TRBV10-3|TRBJ2-5|15
CAISNPDTGRETQYF
>few|TRBV28|TRBJ2-7|14
CASSLPQVTYEQYF
>few|TRBV12-3/TRBV12-4|TRBJ1-2|14
CASTPGTGPYGYTF
>few|TRBV9|TRBJ2-1|16
CASSVGAGSPLNEQFF
>NA|TRBV5-1|TRBJ2-7|15
CASSLTWGDSYEQYF
>few|TRBV3-1|TRBJ2-1|17
CASSQVTGQTYDLRQFF
>NA|TRBV18|TRBJ2-5|16
CASSPGRSAVQETQYF
>few|TRBV3-1|TRBJ2-1|15
CASSQAGTSMNEQFF
>NA|TRBV20-1|TRBJ2-7|15
CSAREPGTVLYEQYF
>NA|TRBV25-1|TRBJ2-3|15
CASSERGDSTDTQYF
>NA|TRBV20-1|TRBJ1-5|14
CSPDWEGGGQPQHF
>NA|TRBV18|TRBJ2-7|12
CASATGKGRQYF
>NA|TRBV4-2|TRBJ2-7|13
CASSPNQLYEQYF
>NA|TRBV5-1|TRBJ2-2|15
CASSAAGANTGELFF
>NA|TRBV24-1|TRBJ2-2|17
CASQPSRGGGGTGELFF
>few|TRBV12-3/TRBV12-4|TRBJ2-7|13
CASSSRGTTEQYF
>NA|TRBV20-1|TRBJ1-1|12
CSATVQGTEAFF
>NA|TRBV7-9|TRBJ2-5|16
CASSLGVAGESETQYF
>few|TRBV10-3|TRBJ2-5|12
CAISGSWETQYF
>many|TRBV4-3|TRBJ2-3|16
CASSQLGQGSTDTQYF
>NA|TRBV2|TRBJ1-5|16
CASSERGLWGNQPQHF